This T cell receptor (beta chain) was identified in a study of cytomegalovirus exposure and HLA in healthy donors. This CDR3 region has 14 residues. V lost 1 base to trimming and J lost 2 bases; unmatched junction nucleotides: 0. The germline V gene has CDR1 LNHNV and CDR2 YYDKDF (reference sequence). 60 Vbeta and 13 Jbeta primers were used in PCR. Data came from immunoSEQ multiplex PCR; TCRdb stores just in-frame clones and leaves some out. The sample includes 150,000 to 200,000 clones, 82% of them seen just once. This clone was observed a few times. The V and J genes are TRBV15 and TRBJ2-7; the match to TRBD2 covers 9 bases. The sequenced material came from PBMCs. This clonotype was obtained from a girl aged 2 to 10 in good health and CMV-seropositive. The CDR3 DNA reads as TGTGCCACCAGCAGAGGGACTAGCGCCTACGAGCAGTACTTC. Residues: CATSRGTSAYEQYF.